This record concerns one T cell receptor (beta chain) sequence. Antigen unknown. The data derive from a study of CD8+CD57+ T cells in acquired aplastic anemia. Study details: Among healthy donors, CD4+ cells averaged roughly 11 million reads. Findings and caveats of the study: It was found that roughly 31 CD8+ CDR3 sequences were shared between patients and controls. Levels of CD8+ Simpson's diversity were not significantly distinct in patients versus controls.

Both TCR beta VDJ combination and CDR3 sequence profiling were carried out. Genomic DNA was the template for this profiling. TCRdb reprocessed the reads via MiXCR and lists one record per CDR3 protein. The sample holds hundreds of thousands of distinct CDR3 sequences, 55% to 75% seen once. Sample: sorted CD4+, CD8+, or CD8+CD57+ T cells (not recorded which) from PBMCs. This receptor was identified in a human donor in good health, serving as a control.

The CDR3: CASSRRQGAEMLYF. Here the CDR3 DNA reads TGTGCCAGCAGCCGCCGCCAGGGCGCTGAAATGCTCTATTTT. The chain couples TRBV7-3 to TRBJ2-3; D possibly corresponds to TRBD1 (5 bases). CDR1 SGHTA and CDR2 FQGTGA come from the germline V gene. CDR3 size: 14 residues. Trimming removed 5 bases from V and 15 bases from J, with 24 bases in between.